This T cell receptor (beta chain) originates from a study of cytomegalovirus exposure and HLA in healthy donors. About the study: Counted in an early data release were roughly 81 million unique TCRs from HLA-typed donors.

Deletions cut 5 bases from V and 6 bases from J, with 11 bases between. Germline V gene sequence: CDR1 GTSNPN, CDR2 SVGIG (reference sequence). The CDR3 length is 12 residues. Points on this clone: Its antigen remains unidentified.

Overall study results and limits: Most TCR sequences were seen very rarely across donors, but some public TCRs occurred in many. Later genetic work tied a missense DCLRE1C variant to beta-chain V and J trimming. Presence/absence analyses supposed approximately even sequencing depth among donors.

A multiplex PCR was run with 60 Vbeta primers and 13 Jbeta primers. Sequencing used immunoSEQ multiplex PCR; TCRdb keeps in-frame clones, though not all of them. Of about 160,000 clones detected, about 81% appear once; the ten largest clones hold about 0.98%. The V call is TRBV30, the J call TRBJ1-5; weak D call: TRBD1 (5 bases). This TCR was sampled from a girl aged 2-9 years in good health and CMV-seropositive. The source material was PBMCs. The CDR3 DNA follows: TGTGCCTGGGGGGCCACGGGTCAGCCCCAGCATTTT. Encoded protein: CAWGATGQPQHF.